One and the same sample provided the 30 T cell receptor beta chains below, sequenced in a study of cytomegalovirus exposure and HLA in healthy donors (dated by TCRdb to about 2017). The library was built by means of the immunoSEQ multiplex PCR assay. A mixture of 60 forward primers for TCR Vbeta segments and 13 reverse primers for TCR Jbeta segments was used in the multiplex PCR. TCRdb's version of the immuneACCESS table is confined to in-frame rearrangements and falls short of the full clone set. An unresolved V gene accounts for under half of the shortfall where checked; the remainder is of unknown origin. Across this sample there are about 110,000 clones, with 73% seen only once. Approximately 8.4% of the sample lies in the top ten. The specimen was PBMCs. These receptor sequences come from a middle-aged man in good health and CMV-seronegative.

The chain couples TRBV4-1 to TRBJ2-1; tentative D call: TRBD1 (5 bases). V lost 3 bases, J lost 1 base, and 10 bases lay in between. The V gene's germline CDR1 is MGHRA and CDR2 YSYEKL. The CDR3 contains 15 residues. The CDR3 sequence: CASSQDTPSYNEQFF. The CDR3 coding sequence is TGCGCCAGCAGCCAGGACACCCCATCCTACAATGAGCAGTTCTTC.

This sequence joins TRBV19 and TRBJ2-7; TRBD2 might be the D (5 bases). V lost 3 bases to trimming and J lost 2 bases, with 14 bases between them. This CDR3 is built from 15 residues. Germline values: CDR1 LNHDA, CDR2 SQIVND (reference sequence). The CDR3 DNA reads TGTGCCAGTAGTATCGGGATTGGCAGAACCTACGAGCAGTACTTC. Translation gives CASSIGIGRTYEQYF.

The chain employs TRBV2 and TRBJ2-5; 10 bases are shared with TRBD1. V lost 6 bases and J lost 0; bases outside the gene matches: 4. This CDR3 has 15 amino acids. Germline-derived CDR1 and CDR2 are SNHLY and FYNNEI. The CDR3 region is CASSPGQGYQETQYF. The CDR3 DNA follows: TGTGCCAGCAGCCCGGGACAGGGGTACCAAGAGACCCAGTACTTC.

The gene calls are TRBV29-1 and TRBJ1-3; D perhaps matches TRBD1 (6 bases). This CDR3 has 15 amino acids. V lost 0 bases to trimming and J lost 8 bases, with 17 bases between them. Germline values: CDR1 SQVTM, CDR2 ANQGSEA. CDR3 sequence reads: CSVEDPDRNQHTIYF. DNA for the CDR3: TGCAGCGTTGAAGATCCTGACAGGAATCAGCACACCATATATTTT.

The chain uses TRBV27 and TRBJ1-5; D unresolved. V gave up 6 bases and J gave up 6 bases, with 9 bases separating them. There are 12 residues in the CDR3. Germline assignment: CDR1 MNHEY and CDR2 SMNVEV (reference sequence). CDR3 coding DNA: TGTGCCAGCAGCGACCGGGGTCAGCCCCAGCATTTT. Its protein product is CASSDRGQPQHF.

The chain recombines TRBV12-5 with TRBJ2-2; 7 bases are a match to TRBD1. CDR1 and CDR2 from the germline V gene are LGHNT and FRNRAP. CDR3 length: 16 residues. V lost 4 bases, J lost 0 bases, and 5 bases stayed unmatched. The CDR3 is CASGSGQKANTGELFF. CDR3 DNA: TGTGCTAGTGGTTCGGGACAGAAGGCGAACACCGGGGAGCTGTTTTTT.

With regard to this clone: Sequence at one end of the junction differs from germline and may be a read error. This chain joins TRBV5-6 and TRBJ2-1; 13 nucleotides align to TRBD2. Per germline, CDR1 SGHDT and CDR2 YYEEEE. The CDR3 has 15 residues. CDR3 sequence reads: CASTLGLAGLGGQFF. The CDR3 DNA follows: TGTGCCAGCACCTTGGGACTAGCGGGGTTGGGCGGGCAGTTCTTC.

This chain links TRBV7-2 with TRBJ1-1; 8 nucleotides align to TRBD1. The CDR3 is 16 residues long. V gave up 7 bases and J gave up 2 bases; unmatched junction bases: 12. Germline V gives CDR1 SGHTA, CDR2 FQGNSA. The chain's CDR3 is CASIGGPGQANTEAFF. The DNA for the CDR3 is TGTGCCAGCATCGGGGGGCCGGGACAGGCAAACACTGAAGCTTTCTTT. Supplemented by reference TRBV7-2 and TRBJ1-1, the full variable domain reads GAGVSQSPSNKVTEKGKDVELRCDPISGHTALYWYRQSLGQGLEFLIYFQGNSAPDKSGLPSDRFSAERTGGSVSTLTIQRTQQEDSAVYLCASIGGPGQANTEAFFGQGTRLTVV.

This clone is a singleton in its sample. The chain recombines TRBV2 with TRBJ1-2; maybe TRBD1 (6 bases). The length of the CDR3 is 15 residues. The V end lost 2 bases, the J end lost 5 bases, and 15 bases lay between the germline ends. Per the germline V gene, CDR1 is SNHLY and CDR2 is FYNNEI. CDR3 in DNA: TGTGCCAGCAGTGAAAGTAACAGGGTGGAGTATGGCTACACCTTC. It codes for CASSESNRVEYGYTF. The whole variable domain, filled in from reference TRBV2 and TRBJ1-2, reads EPEVTQTPSHQVTQMGQEVILRCVPISNHLYFYWYRQILGQKVEFLVSFYNNEISEKSEIFDDQFSVERPDGSNFTLKIRSTKLEDSAMYFCASSESNRVEYGYTFGSGTRLTVV.

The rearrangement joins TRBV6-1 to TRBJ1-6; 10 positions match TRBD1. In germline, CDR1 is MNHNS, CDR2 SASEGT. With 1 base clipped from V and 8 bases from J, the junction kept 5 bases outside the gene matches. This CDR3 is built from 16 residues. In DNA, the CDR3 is TGTGCCAGCAGTGAAGGGTACGGGACAGGGGATTCACCCCTCCACTTT. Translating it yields CASSEGYGTGDSPLHF.

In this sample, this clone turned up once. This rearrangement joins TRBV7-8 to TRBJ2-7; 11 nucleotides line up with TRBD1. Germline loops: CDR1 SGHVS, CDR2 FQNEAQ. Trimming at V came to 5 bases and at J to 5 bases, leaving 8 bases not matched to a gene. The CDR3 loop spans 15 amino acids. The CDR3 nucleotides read TGTGCCAGCAGCATAAGGACAGGGGGCCGCGACGAGCAGTACTTC. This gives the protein CASSIRTGGRDEQYF. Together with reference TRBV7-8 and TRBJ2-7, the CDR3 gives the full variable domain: GAGVSQSPRYKVAKRGQDVALRCDPISGHVSLFWYQQALGQGPEFLTYFQNEAQLDKSGLPSDRFFAERPEGSVSTLKIQRTQQEDSAVYLCASSIRTGGRDEQYFGPGTRLTVT.

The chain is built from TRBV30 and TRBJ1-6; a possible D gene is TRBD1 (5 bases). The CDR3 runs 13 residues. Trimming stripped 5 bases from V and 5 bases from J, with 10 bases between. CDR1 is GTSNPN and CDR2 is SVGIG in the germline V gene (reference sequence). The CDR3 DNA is TGTGCCTGGGGGGGGAGCCATAATTCACCCCTCCACTTT. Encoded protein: CAWGGSHNSPLHF.

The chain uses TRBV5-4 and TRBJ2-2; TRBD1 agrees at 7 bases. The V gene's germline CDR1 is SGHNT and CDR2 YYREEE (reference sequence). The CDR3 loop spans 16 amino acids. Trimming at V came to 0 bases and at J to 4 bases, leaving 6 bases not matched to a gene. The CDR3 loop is CASSLGQGTITGELFF. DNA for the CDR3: TGTGCCAGCAGCTTGGGACAGGGTACCATCACCGGGGAGCTGTTTTTT.

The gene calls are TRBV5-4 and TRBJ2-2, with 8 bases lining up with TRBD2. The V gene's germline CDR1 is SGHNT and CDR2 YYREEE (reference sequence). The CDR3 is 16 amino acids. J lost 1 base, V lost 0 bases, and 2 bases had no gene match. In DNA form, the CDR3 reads TGTGCCAGCAGCTTGGGGCTAGCGGGGAACACCGGGGAGCTGTTTTTT. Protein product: CASSLGLAGNTGELFF.

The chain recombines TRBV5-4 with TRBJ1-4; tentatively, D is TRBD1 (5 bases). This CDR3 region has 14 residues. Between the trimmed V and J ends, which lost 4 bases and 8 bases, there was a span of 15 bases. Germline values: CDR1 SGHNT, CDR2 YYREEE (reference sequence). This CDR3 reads CASSPAGQGEKLFF. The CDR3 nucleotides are TGTGCCAGCAGCCCCGCCGGGCAGGGCGAAAAACTGTTTTTT.

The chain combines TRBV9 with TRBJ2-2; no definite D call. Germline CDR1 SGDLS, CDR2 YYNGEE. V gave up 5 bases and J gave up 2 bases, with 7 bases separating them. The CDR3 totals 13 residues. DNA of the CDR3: TGTGCCAGCAGTTATATCAACACCGGGGAGCTGTTTTTT. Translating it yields CASSYINTGELFF. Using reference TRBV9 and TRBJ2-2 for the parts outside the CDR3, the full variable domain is DSGVTQTPKHLITATGQRVTLRCSPRSGDLSVYWYQQSLDQGLQFLIQYYNGEERAKGNILERFSAQQFPDLHSELNLSSLELGDSALYFCASSYINTGELFFGEGSRLTVL.

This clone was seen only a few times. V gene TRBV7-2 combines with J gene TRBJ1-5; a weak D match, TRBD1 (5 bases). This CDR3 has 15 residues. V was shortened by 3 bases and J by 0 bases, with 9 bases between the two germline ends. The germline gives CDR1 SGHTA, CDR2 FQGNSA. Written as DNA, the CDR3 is TGTGCCAGCAGCTTGACAGCTTATAGCAATCAGCCCCAGCATTTT. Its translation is CASSLTAYSNQPQHF.

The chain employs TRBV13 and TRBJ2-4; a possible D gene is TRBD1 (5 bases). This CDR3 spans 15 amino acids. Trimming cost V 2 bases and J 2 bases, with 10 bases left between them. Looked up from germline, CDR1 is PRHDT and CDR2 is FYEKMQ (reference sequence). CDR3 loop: CASSLRRATKNIQYF. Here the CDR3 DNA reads TGTGCCAGCAGCTTACGCAGGGCGACCAAAAACATTCAGTACTTC.

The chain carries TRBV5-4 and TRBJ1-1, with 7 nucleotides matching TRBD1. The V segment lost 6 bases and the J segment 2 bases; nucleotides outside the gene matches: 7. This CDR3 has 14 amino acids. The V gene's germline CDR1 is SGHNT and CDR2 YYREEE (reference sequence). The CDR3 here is CASTLRQGNTEAFF. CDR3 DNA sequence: TGTGCCAGCACCCTACGACAGGGAAACACTGAAGCTTTCTTT.

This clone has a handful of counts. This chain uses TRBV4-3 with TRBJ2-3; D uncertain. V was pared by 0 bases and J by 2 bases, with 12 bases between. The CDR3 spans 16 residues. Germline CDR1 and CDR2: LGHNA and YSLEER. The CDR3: CASSQDEGVDTDTQYF. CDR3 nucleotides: TGCGCCAGCAGCCAAGATGAAGGAGTGGACACAGATACGCAGTATTTT.

The CDR3 is CASSLYATEGNQPQHF. The CDR3 DNA is TGTGCCAGCAGCTTATACGCGACAGAAGGCAATCAGCCCCAGCATTTT. The gene calls are TRBV7-2 and TRBJ1-5, with a possible D match to TRBD1 (5 bases). Germline CDR1 is SGHTA and CDR2 is FQGNSA. The CDR3 is made up of 16 amino acids. Between the trimmed V and J ends, which lost 2 bases and 2 bases, there was a span of 13 bases.

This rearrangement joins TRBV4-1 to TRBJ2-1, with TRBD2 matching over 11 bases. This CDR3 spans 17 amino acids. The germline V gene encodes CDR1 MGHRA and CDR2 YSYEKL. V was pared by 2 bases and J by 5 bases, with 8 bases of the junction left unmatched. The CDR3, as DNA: TGCGCCAGCAGCCAAATAGCGGGGGGGCAGTTCGACAATGAGCAGTTCTTC. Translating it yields CASSQIAGGQFDNEQFF.

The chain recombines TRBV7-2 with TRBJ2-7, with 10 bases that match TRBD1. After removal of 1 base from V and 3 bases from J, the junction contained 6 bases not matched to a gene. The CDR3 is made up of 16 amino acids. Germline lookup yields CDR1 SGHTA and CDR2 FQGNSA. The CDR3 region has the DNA TGTGCCAGCAGCTTAGAAGGGACAGGGGTGTACTACGAGCAGTACTTC. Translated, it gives CASSLEGTGVYYEQYF.

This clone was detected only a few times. CDR3 residues: CASSRDRENSGNTIYF. The CDR3 bases are TGCGCCAGCAGCAGGGACAGAGAGAACTCTGGAAACACCATATATTTT. The chain joins TRBV4-1 to TRBJ1-3; 7 nucleotides line up with TRBD1. Germline V gene lookup returns CDR1 MGHRA and CDR2 YSYEKL. The CDR3 contains 16 residues. The trim removed 5 bases at V and 0 bases at J, leaving 7 bases unmatched.

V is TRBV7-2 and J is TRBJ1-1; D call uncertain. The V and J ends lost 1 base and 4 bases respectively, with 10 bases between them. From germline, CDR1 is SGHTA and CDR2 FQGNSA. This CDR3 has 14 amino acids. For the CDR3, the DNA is TGTGCCAGCAGCTTAGGACTACATAGCACTGAAGCTTTCTTT. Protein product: CASSLGLHSTEAFF. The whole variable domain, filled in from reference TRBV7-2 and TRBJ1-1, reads GAGVSQSPSNKVTEKGKDVELRCDPISGHTALYWYRQSLGQGLEFLIYFQGNSAPDKSGLPSDRFSAERTGGSVSTLTIQRTQQEDSAVYLCASSLGLHSTEAFFGQGTRLTVV.

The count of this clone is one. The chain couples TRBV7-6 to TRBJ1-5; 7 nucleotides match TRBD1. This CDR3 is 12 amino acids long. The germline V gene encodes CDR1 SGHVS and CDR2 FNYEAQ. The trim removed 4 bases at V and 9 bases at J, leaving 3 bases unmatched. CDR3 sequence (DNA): TGTGCCAGCAGCTACAACAGGGGGCCCCAGCATTTT. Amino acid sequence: CASSYNRGPQHF.

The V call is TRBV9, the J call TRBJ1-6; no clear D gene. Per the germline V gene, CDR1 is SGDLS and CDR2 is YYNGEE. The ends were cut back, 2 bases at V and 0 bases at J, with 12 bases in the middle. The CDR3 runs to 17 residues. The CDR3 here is CASSVDITSSYNSPLHF. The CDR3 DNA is TGTGCCAGCAGCGTTGACATTACGAGCTCCTATAATTCACCCCTCCACTTT.

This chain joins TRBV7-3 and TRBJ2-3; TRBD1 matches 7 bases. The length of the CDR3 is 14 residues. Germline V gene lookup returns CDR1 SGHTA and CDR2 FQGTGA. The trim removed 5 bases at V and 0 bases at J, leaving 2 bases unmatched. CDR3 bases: TGTGCCAGCAGCCCGACAGGGAGCACAGATACGCAGTATTTT. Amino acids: CASSPTGSTDTQYF. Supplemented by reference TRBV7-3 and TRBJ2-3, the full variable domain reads GAGVSQTPSNKVTEKGKYVELRCDPISGHTALYWYRQSLGQGPEFLIYFQGTGAADDSGLPNDRFFAVRPEGSVSTLKIQRTERGDSAVYLCASSPTGSTDTQYFGPGTRLTVL.

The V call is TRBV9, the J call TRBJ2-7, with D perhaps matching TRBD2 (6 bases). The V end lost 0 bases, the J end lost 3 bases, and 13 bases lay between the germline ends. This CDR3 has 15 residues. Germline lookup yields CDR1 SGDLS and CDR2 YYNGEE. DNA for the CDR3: TGTGCCAGCAGCGTAGAACCGGGGGAGGACTACGAGCAGTACTTC. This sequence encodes CASSVEPGEDYEQYF.

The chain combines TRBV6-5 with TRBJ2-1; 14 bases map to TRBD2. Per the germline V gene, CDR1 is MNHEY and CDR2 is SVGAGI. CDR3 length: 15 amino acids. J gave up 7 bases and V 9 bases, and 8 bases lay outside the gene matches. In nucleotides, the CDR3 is TGTGCCAGTAAACCAGGGACTAGCGGGGGAAATGAGCAGTTCTTC. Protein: CASKPGTSGGNEQFF.